This TCR beta chain was observed in a study of blood T cell repertoires in COVID-19. For the study at large: Specimens from acute and convalescent COVID-19 originated in the United States, Italy and Spain.

As concerns this clone: Other DNA sequences in this specimen translate into the identical CDR3.

The CDR3 is made up of 13 amino acids. Germline CDR1 is SQVTM and CDR2 is ANQGSEA. V was pared by 4 bases and J by 2 bases, with 11 bases between. TCRdb keeps only in-frame clones here, not all; method: immunoSEQ multiplex PCR. The sample includes a few hundred thousand clones, roughly 90% seen only once; the top ten take about 0.91%. The rearrangement uses TRBV29-1 and TRBJ1-1, with D hard to call. The receptor was isolated from a man aged 18 to 30 with COVID-19, enrolled during active disease. Sequenced material: peripheral blood. CDR3 in DNA: TGCAGCGTTGCGACTGGAACTAACACTGAAGCTTTCTTT. Amino acids: CSVATGTNTEAFF.